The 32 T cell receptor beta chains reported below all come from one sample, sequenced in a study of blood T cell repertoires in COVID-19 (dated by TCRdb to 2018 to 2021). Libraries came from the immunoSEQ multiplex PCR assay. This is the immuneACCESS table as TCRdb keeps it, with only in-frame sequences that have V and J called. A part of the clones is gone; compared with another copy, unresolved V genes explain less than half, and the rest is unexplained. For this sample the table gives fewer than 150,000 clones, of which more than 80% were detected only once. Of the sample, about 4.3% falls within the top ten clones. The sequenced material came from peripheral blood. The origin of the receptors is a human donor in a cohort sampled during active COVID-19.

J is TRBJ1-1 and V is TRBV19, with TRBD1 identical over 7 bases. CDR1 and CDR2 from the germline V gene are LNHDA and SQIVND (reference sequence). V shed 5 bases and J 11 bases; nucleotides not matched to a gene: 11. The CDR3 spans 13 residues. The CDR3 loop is CASSARDSRPAFF. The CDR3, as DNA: TGTGCCAGTAGTGCCCGGGACAGCCGACCGGCTTTCTTT.

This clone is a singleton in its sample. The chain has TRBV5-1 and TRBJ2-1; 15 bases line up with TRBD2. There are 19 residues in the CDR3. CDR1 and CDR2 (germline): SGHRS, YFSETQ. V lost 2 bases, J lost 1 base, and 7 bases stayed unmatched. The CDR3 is CASSFRGLAGGGSYNEQFF. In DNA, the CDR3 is TGCGCCAGCAGCTTCCGGGGACTAGCGGGAGGAGGGTCCTACAATGAGCAGTTCTTC.

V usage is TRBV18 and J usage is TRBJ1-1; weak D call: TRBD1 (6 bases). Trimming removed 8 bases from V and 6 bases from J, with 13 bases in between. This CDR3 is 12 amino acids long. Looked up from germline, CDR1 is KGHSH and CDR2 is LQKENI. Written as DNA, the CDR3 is TGTGCCAGCCTCGACAGGCCGCCTGAAGCTTTCTTT. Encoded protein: CASLDRPPEAFF.

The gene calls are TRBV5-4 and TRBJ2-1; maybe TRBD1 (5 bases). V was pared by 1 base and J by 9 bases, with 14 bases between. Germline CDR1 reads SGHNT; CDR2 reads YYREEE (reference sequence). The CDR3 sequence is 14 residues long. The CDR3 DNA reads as TGTGCCAGCAGCTTGTCATGGGGTAGGGGTGAGCAGTTCTTC. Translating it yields CASSLSWGRGEQFF. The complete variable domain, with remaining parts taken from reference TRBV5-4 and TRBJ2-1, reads ETGVTQSPTHLIKTRGQQVTLRCSSQSGHNTVSWYQQALGQGPQFIFQYYREEENGRGNFPPRFSGLQFPNYSSELNVNALELDDSALYLCASSLSWGRGEQFFGPGTRLTVL.

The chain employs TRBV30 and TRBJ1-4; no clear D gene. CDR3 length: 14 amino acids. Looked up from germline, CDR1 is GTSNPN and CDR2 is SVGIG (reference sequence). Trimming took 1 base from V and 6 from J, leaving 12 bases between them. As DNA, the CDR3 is TGTGCCTGGAGTGGGGAGGAATATGATGAAAAACTGTTTTTT. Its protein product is CAWSGEEYDEKLFF.

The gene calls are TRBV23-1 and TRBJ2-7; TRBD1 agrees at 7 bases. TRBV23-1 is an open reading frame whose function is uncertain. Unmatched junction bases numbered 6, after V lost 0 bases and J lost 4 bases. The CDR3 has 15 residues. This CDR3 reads CASSQSTGESYEQYV. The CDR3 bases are TGCGCCAGCAGTCAATCTACAGGGGAGAGTTACGAGCAGTACGTC.

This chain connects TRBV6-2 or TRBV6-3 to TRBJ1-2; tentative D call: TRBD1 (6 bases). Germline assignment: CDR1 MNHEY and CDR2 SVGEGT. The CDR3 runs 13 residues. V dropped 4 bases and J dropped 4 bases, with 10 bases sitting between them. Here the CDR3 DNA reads TGTGCCAGCAGTTTACAGGGTCCCTATGGCTACACCTTC. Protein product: CASSLQGPYGYTF.

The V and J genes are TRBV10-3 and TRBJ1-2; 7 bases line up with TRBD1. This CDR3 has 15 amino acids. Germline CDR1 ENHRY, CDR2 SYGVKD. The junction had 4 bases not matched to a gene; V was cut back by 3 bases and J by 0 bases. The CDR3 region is CAISDRQGANYGYTF. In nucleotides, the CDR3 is TGTGCCATCAGTGATCGGCAGGGGGCTAACTATGGCTACACCTTC.

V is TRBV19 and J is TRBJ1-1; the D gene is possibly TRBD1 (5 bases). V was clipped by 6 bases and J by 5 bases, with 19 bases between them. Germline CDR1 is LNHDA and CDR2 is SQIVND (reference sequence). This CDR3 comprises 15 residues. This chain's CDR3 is CASSPEQARATEAFF. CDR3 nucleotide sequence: TGTGCCAGTAGCCCCGAGCAGGCCAGGGCGACTGAAGCTTTCTTT. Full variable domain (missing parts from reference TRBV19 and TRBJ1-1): DGGITQSPKYLFRKEGQNVTLSCEQNLNHDAMYWYRQDPGQGLRLIYYSQIVNDFQKGDIAEGYSVSREKKESFPLTVTSAQKNPTAFYLCASSPEQARATEAFFGQGTRLTVV.

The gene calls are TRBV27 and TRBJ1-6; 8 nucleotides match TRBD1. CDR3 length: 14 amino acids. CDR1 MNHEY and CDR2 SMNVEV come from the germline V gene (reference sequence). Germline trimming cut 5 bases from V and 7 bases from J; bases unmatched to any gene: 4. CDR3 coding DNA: TGTGCCAGCAGTGTGAGACAGGGGAATTCACCCCTCCACTTT. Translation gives CASSVRQGNSPLHF.

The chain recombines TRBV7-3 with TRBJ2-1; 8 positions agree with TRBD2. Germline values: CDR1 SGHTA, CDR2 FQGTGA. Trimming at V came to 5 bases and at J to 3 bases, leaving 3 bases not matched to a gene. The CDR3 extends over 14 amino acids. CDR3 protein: CASSPAGGYNEQFF. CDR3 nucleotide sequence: TGTGCCAGCAGCCCCGCGGGGGGCTACAATGAGCAGTTCTTC.

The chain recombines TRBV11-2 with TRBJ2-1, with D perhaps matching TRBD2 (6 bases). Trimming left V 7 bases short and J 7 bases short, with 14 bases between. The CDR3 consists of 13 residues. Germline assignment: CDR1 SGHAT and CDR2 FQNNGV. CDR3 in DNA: TGTGCCAGCACCTACCTGGAGGGTAATGAGCAGTTCTTC. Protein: CASTYLEGNEQFF.

The CDR3 coding sequence is TGTGCCAGCAGCCGGGACAGGGGGATCAATCAGCCCCAGCATTTT. Translating it yields CASSRDRGINQPQHF. V gene TRBV6-5 combines with J gene TRBJ1-5; 11 nucleotides line up with TRBD1. CDR1 and CDR2 from the germline V gene are MNHEY and SVGAGI. The CDR3 contains 15 residues. The J segment lost 3 bases and the V segment lost 6 bases, leaving 4 bases of the junction unmatched.

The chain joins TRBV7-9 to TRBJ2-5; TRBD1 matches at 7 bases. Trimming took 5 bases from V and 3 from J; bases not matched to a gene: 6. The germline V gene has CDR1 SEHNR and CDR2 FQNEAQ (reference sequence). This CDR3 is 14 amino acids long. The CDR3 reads CASSIYRGEETQYF. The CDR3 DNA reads TGTGCCAGCAGCATATACAGGGGAGAAGAGACCCAGTACTTC.

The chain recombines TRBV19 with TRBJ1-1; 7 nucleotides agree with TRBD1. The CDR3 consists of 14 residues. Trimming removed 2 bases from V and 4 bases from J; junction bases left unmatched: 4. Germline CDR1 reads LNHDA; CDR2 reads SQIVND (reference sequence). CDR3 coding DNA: TGTGCCAGTAGTATAAACAGGGGAAGCACTGAAGCTTTCTTT. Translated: CASSINRGSTEAFF.

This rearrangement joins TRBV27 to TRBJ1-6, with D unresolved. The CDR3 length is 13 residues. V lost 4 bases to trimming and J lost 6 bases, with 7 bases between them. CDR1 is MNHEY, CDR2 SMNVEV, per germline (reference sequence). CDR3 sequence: CASSSGGNSPLHF. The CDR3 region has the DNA TGTGCCAGCAGTTCAGGAGGTAATTCACCCCTCCACTTT.

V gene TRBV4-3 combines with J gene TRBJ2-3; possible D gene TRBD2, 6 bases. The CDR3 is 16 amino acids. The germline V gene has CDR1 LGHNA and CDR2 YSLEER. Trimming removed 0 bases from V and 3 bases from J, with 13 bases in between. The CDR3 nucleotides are TGCGCCAGCAGCCAAGATGCCGGGGCGGGGACAGATACGCAGTATTTT. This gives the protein CASSQDAGAGTDTQYF.

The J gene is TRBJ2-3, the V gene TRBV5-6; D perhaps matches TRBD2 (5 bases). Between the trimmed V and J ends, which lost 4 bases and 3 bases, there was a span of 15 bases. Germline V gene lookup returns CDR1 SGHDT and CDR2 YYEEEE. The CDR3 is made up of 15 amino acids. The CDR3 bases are TGTGCCAGCAGCCCCGGGGTAGGCGGGACAGATACGCAGTATTTT. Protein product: CASSPGVGGTDTQYF.

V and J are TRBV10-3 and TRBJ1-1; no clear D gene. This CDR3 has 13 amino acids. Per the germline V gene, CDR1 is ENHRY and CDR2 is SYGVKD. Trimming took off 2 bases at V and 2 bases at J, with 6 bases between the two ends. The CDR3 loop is CAISEEANTEAFF. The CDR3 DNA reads TGTGCCATCAGTGAGGAGGCTAACACTGAAGCTTTCTTT.

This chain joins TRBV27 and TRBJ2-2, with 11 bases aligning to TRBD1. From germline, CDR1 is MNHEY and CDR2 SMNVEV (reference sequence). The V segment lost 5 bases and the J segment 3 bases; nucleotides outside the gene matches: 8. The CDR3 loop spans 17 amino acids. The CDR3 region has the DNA TGTGCCAGCAGTACTTGGACAGGGGGCGTCCACACCGGGGAGCTGTTTTTT. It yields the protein CASSTWTGGVHTGELFF.

This CDR3 is CASRPAGGPFTGELFF. The CDR3 DNA reads TGTGCCAGCAGACCAGCGGGAGGGCCGTTCACCGGGGAGCTGTTTTTT. This chain joins TRBV11-3 and TRBJ2-2; 10 bases align to TRBD2. Germline V gene sequence: CDR1 SGHNT, CDR2 YENEEA. V shed 6 bases, J shed 4 bases, and the junction held 8 bases outside the gene matches. The CDR3 is 16 residues long. The full variable domain, rest sourced from reference TRBV11-3 and TRBJ2-2, is EAGVVQSPRYKIIEKKQPVAFWCNPISGHNTLYWYLQNLGQGPELLIRYENEEAVDDSQLPKDRFSAERLKGVDSTLKIQPAELGDSAVYLCASRPAGGPFTGELFFGEGSRLTVL.

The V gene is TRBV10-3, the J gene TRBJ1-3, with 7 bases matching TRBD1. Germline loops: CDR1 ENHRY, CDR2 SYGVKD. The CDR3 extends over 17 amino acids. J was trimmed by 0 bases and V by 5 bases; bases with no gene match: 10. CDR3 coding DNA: TGTGCCATCAGTCAAGGACAGACAGGGCGCTCTGGAAACACCATATATTTT. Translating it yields CAISQGQTGRSGNTIYF.

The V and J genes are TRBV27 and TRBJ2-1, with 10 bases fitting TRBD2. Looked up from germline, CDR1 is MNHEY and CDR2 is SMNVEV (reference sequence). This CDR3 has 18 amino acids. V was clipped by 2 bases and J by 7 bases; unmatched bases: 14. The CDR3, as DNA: TGTGCCAGCAGTTTACTCAGGCGGACTAGCGGAGCAACTAATGAGCAGTTCTTC. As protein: CASSLLRRTSGATNEQFF.

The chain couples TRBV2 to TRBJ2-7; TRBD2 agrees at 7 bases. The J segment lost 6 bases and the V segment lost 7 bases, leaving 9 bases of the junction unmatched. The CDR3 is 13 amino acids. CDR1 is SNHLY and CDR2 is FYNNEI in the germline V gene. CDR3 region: CASTEYSGVEQYF. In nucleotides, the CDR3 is TGTGCCAGCACGGAATACAGCGGGGTCGAGCAGTACTTC.

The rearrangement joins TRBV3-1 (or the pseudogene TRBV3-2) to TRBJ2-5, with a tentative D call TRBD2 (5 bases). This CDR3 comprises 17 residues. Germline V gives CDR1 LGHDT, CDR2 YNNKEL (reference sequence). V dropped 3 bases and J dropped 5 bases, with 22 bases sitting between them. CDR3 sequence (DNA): TGTGCCAGCAGCCACGTTGGACTGGGGATATCTTGGGAGACCCAGTACTTC. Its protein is CASSHVGLGISWETQYF.

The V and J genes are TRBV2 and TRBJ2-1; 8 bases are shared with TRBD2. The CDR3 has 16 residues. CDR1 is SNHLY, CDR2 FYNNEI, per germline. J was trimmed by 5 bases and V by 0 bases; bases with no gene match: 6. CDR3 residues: CASSEARPGLDNEQFF. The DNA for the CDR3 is TGTGCCAGCAGTGAAGCTCGCCCGGGACTAGACAATGAGCAGTTCTTC.

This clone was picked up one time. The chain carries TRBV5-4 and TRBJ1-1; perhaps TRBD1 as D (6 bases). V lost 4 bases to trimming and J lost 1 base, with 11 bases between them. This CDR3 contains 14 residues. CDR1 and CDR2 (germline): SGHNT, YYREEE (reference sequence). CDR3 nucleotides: TGTGCCAGCAGCCTAGGACAGAGGAACACTGAAGCTTTCTTT. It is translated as CASSLGQRNTEAFF.

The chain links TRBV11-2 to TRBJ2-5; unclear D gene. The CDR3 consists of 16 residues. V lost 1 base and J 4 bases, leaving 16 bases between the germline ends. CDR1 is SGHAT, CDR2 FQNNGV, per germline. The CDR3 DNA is TGTGCCAGCAGCTTAGTTGGGTTAGCTCATGGAGAGACCCAGTACTTC. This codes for CASSLVGLAHGETQYF.

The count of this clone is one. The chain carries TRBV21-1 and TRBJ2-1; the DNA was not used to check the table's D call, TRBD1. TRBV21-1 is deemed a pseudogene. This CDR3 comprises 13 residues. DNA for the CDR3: TGTGCCAGCAGCAAAGCAACAACGAATTGTCAGTTCTTC. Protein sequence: CASSKATTNCQFF.

The CDR3, as DNA: TGTGCCAGCAGCAGATTGCTAGGTTCCTACAATGAGCAGTTCTTC. Translating it yields CASSRLLGSYNEQFF. V is TRBV9 and J is TRBJ2-1; no firm D call. Between the trimmed V and J ends, which lost 4 bases and 1 base, there was a span of 12 bases. Germline V gene sequence: CDR1 SGDLS, CDR2 YYNGEE. The CDR3 runs 15 residues.

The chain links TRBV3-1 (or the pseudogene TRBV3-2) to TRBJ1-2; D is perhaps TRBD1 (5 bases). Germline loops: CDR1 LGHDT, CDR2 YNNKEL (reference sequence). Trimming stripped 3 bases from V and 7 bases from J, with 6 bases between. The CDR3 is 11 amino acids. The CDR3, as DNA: TGTGCCAGCAGCCAGGGGGGTGGCTACACCTTC. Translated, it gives CASSQGGGYTF.

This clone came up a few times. DNA of the CDR3: TGTGCCAGCAGTCCCCCACCCGGACAGGGGCCAAGCTACACCTTC. Amino acid sequence: CASSPPPGQGPSYTF. The chain combines TRBV28 with TRBJ1-2; 9 bases map to TRBD1. V shed 5 bases and J 9 bases; nucleotides not matched to a gene: 13. The CDR3 has 15 residues. The germline gives CDR1 MDHEN, CDR2 SYDVKM.